This T cell receptor (beta chain) was documented in a study of early T cells in non-severe SARS-CoV-2 infection. The wider study: Chains were unpaired, as sequencing was done on bulk RNA from unsorted whole blood.

In regard to this clonotype: Its antigen is unidentified.

The TCR library protocol was used to attach unique molecular identifiers. These identifiers were attached to individual cDNA molecules. In TCRdb, the 5' RACE reads were re-called with MiXCR into one record per CDR3 protein. The sample has around 40,000 distinct CDR3 sequences, 5.5% to 7% seen once. Findings of the study overall: The VDJdb matching leaned toward anti-spike CD8 responses and overlooked private and CD4 specificities.

Sequencing input: whole blood. The clonotype was recovered from an adult who was a healthcare worker with PCR-confirmed SARS-CoV-2 infection or an uninfected control (not recorded which).

For the CDR3, the DNA is TGTGCCAGCGGATATAGTTCCTACGAGCAGTACTTC. Translating gives CASGYSSYEQYF. The chain recombines TRBV28 with TRBJ2-7, with D unclear. Trimming took off 8 bases at V and 1 base at J, with 9 bases between the two ends. The CDR3 sequence is 12 residues long. The germline V gene encodes CDR1 MDHEN and CDR2 SYDVKM. The variable domain in full, completed from reference TRBV28 and TRBJ2-7, reads DVKVTQSSRYLVKRTGEKVFLECVQDMDHENMFWYRQDPGLGLRLIYFSYDVKMKEKGDIPEGYSVSREKKERFSLILESASTNQTSMYLCASGYSSYEQYFGPGTRLTVT.